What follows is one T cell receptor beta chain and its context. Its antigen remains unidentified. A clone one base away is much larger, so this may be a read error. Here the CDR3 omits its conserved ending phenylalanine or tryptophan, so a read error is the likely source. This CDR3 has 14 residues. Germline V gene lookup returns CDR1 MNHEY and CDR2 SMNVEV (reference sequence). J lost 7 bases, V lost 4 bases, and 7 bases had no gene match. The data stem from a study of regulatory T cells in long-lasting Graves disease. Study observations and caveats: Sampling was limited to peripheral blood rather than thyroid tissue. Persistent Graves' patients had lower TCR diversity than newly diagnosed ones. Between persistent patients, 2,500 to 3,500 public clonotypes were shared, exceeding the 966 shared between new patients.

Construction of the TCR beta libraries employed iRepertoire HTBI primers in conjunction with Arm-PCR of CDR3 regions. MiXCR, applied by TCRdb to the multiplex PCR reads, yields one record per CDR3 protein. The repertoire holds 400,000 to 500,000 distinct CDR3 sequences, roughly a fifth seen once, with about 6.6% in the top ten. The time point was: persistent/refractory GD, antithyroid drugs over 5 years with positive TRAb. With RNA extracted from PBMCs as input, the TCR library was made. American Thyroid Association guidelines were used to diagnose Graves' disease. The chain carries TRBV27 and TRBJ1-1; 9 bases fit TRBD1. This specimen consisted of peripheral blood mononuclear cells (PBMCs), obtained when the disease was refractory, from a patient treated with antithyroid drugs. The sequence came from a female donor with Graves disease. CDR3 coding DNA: TGTGCCAGCAGTTCACCGGGACAGGGAGTTGAAGCTTTCCTT. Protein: CASSSPGQGVEAFL.